Below are 2 T cell receptor beta chains sequenced from a single sample in a study of CD8 T cells in Susac syndrome. A quantity of about 0.5 to 1 ug RNA underwent reverse transcription using random hexamers. Using its own MiXCR run on the immunoSEQ multiplex PCR reads, TCRdb lists one record per CDR3 protein. The sample lists approximately 230,000 distinct CDR3 sequences; approximately 92% were seen once. Sequencing used CD4+ T cells from PBMCs. All receptors come from a human donor with multiple sclerosis.

CDR3 sequence: CASSRDRAGMNTEAFF. The CDR3 DNA reads as TGTGCCAGCAGCCGGGACCGTGCGGGCATGAACACTGAAGCTTTCTTT. The chain couples TRBV5-4 to TRBJ1-1, with D tentatively TRBD1 (5 bases). The CDR3 is made up of 16 amino acids. CDR1 and CDR2 (germline): SGHNT, YYREEE (reference sequence). Trimming took off 4 bases at V and 0 bases at J, with 16 bases between the two ends. The whole variable domain, filled in from reference TRBV5-4 and TRBJ1-1, reads ETGVTQSPTHLIKTRGQQVTLRCSSQSGHNTVSWYQQALGQGPQFIFQYYREEENGRGNFPPRFSGLQFPNYSSELNVNALELDDSALYLCASSRDRAGMNTEAFFGQGTRLTVV.

The chain couples TRBV28 to TRBJ1-4; 7 bases line up with TRBD1. CDR1 and CDR2 (germline): MDHEN, SYDVKM. V was clipped by 1 base and J by 0 bases; unmatched bases: 2. The length of the CDR3 is 16 residues. This CDR3 reads CASSLSGTATNEKLFF. In DNA, the CDR3 is TGTGCCAGCAGTTTATCGGGGACAGCAACTAATGAAAAACTGTTTTTT. Variable domain in full (rest from reference TRBV28 and TRBJ1-4): DVKVTQSSRYLVKRTGEKVFLECVQDMDHENMFWYRQDPGLGLRLIYFSYDVKMKEKGDIPEGYSVSREKKERFSLILESASTNQTSMYLCASSLSGTATNEKLFFGSGTQLSVL.